The rows below give T cell receptor beta chains drawn from one sample of a study of CD8+CD57+ T cells in acquired aplastic anemia. TCRdb passed the reads through MiXCR, listing each CDR3 protein once. The table records just over 450,000 distinct CDR3 sequences, around 32% of them present only once. Sequencing was carried out using sorted CD4+, CD8+, or CD8+CD57+ T cells (not recorded which) from PBMCs. These receptors originate from a human donor with aplastic anemia. Both conserved end residues are part of each CDR3. D genes are given only for firm matches. Not all rows give a size; the values are once, few, many and, for expanded clones, a class.

DNA,CDR3,size,V,D,J
TGTGCCAGCAGTGACAGACTCACAGATACGCAGTATTTT,CASSDRLTDTQYF,.,TRBV25-1,.,TRBJ2-3
TGTGCCACCAGCAGACAACTTAGCGGGAGCGTCAACGAGCAGTACTTC,CATSRQLSGSVNEQYF,many,TRBV15,TRBD2,TRBJ2-7
TGTGCCAGCAGTGCCCTAGCGGATACCGGGGAGCTGTTTTTT,CASSALADTGELFF,many,TRBV2,TRBD2,TRBJ2-2
TGTGCCAGCTGGACGGTCCGAGAGACCCAGTACTTC,CASWTVRETQYF,.,TRBV2,.,TRBJ2-5
TGTGCCAGCAGCGTGACAGGGGGGCTGTTTTTT,CASSVTGGLFF,.,TRBV7-8,TRBD1,TRBJ2-2
TGCAGTGCTAGTCCGTTAGCGGGGCAGAAGGATACGCAGTATTTT,CSASPLAGQKDTQYF,many,TRBV20-1,TRBD2,TRBJ2-3
TGTGCCAGCAGTGTTATCGATTCGAGCTCTGGAAACACCATATATTTT,CASSVIDSSSGNTIYF,few,TRBV6-1,.,TRBJ1-3
TGTGCCAGCAGCCCTCGGATAGCGGGAGAAGAGACCCAGTACTTC,CASSPRIAGEETQYF,many,TRBV13,TRBD2,TRBJ2-5
TGTGCCAGCAGCTTAGCGCTCGCGGGCGGGGAGACCCAGTACTTC,CASSLALAGGETQYF,few,TRBV7-2,.,TRBJ2-5
TGCAGTGCTAGAGTACAGGGGGCCCTCGTGAACACTGAAGCTTTCTTT,CSARVQGALVNTEAFF,.,TRBV20-1,TRBD1,TRBJ1-1
TGCAGTGCCGAGAAGTACTCTGAAGCTTTCTTT,CSAEKYSEAFF,.,TRBV20-1,.,TRBJ1-1
TGCAGTGCTAGACGATGGGGGACAGGGGGAGGCTACGAGCAGTACTTC,CSARRWGTGGGYEQYF,once,TRBV20-1,TRBD1,TRBJ2-7
TGTGCCAGCAGCTTACCACGGACAGGGAGGAATGAGCAGTTCTTC,CASSLPRTGRNEQFF,few,TRBV7-2,TRBD1,TRBJ2-1
TGCAGTGCTGGGGCCCAGAACATGCACGAGCAGTACTTC,CSAGAQNMHEQYF,many,TRBV20-1,.,TRBJ2-7
TGTGCCAGCAGCTCACGTATAGGGGGCCAAGAGACCCAGTACTTC,CASSSRIGGQETQYF,many,TRBV7-8,.,TRBJ2-5
TGTGCCAGCAGCCAAACTACCAACTCCTACGAGCAGTACTTC,CASSQTTNSYEQYF,many,TRBV4-2,.,TRBJ2-7
TGCAGTGCTAGAACTACCACAGATACGCAGTATTTT,CSARTTTDTQYF,few,TRBV20-1,.,TRBJ2-3
TGTGCCAGCAGCGCCATTTCCGGGCCAGTTTCACCCCTCCACTTT,CASSAISGPVSPLHF,many,TRBV9,.,TRBJ1-6
TGTGCCAGCAGTGAATCTTTTGGGACAGAAGACGAGCAGTACTTC,CASSESFGTEDEQYF,.,TRBV25-1,TRBD1,TRBJ2-7
TGTGCCACCAGCAGTCCCTATGGCGAGCAGTACTTC,CATSSPYGEQYF,many,TRBV15,.,TRBJ2-7